One sample yielded the 12 T cell receptor beta chains listed below, sequenced in a study of blood T cells in healthy people across ages. Through a sample-barcoded 5' primer and a J-beta primer mix, a second PCR was run for about 6 to 12 cycles. TCRdb independently ran MiXCR on the 5' RACE reads; one entry per CDR3 protein. The data hold some 1.6 million distinct CDR3 sequences, with roughly 30% observed a single time. Sequenced sample: blood. All receptors come from a woman aged 25-40 years in good health.

This chain uses TRBV6-1 with TRBJ2-7; 10 bases fit TRBD1. CDR1 is MNHNS and CDR2 is SASEGT in the germline V gene. This CDR3 is 18 amino acids long. V shed 4 bases, J shed 0 bases, and the junction held 12 bases outside the gene matches. The CDR3: CASSVSGTGAILSYEQYF. The DNA for the CDR3 is TGTGCCAGCAGTGTATCCGGGACAGGGGCCATCCTCTCCTACGAGCAGTACTTC.

As concerns this clonotype: A single base separates this from a much larger clone, so it may be a read error. The V call is TRBV12-3 or TRBV12-4, the J call TRBJ2-7; TRBD1 is a possible D gene (5 bases). The CDR3 consists of 14 residues. V dropped 8 bases and J dropped 7 bases, with 21 bases sitting between them. CDR3 coding DNA: TGTGCCAGCGGTTGGGGCCGAGCTTCGGTAGAGCAGTACTTC. Protein: CASGWGRASVEQYF.

V usage is TRBV24-1 and J usage is TRBJ2-2, with D perhaps being TRBD1 or TRBD2 (5 bases each). This CDR3 has 16 residues. Trimming left V 2 bases short and J 4 bases short, with 13 bases between. Germline V lookup: CDR1 KGHDR, CDR2 SFDVKD. CDR3 nucleotides: TGTGCCACCAGTGATTCAGGGCAGGGAGTCACCGGGGAGCTGTTTTTT. It translates to CATSDSGQGVTGELFF.

This clonotype was detected many times. The chain couples TRBV12-3 or TRBV12-4 to TRBJ2-3; a possible D gene is TRBD1 (6 bases). Trimming stripped 3 bases from V and 1 base from J, with 8 bases between. The CDR3 extends over 14 amino acids. Written as DNA, the CDR3 is TGTGCCAGCAGTTTCGGACAGCGCACAGATACGCAGTATTTT. It is translated as CASSFGQRTDTQYF.

The V call is TRBV27, the J call TRBJ1-2; the D is unclear. The CDR3 is made up of 13 amino acids. Trimming left V 2 bases short and J 1 base short, with 5 bases between. Per germline, CDR1 MNHEY and CDR2 SMNVEV (reference sequence). The CDR3, as DNA: TGTGCCAGCAGTTTACAGTTTAACTATGGCTACACCTTC. This sequence encodes CASSLQFNYGYTF.

This chain uses TRBV7-3 with TRBJ1-1; D uncertain. CDR3 length equals 13 residues. The V and J ends lost 5 bases and 5 bases respectively, with 12 bases between them. Germline loops: CDR1 SGHTA, CDR2 FQGTGA. The CDR3: CASSDGPGTEAFF. CDR3 sequence (DNA): TGTGCCAGCAGCGACGGACCGGGGACTGAAGCTTTCTTT.

This clonotype was seen a single time. One end of the junction does not line up with germline, which may come from a read error. This rearrangement joins TRBV28 to TRBJ2-1; TRBD2 aligns across 7 bases. The CDR3 runs to 14 residues. CDR1 is MDHEN and CDR2 is SYDVKM in the germline V gene. CDR3 sequence: CASTFWGGRDEQFF. The DNA for the CDR3 is TGTGCCAGCACTTTCTGGGGAGGGAGGGATGAGCAGTTCTTT.

This clonotype occurred a few times. The V call is TRBV7-9, the J call TRBJ2-7; 11 bases agree with TRBD2. Germline V gene sequence: CDR1 SEHNR, CDR2 FQNEAQ (reference sequence). This CDR3 has 18 amino acids. The J segment lost 3 bases and the V segment lost 5 bases, leaving 15 bases of the junction unmatched. The CDR3, as DNA: TGTGCCAGCAGCCCCCAGGTTAGCGGGAGGGATGCTATCTACGAGCAGTACTTC. Translated: CASSPQVSGRDAIYEQYF.

In its sample, this clonotype was seen a few times. This chain joins TRBV20-1 and TRBJ2-3, with D unresolved. Deletions cut 3 bases from V and 2 bases from J, with 18 bases between. Germline CDR1 and CDR2: DFQATT and SNEGSKA (reference sequence). The CDR3 extends over 16 amino acids. CDR3 sequence reads: CSASVIWLPPTDTQYF. The CDR3 coding sequence is TGCAGTGCTAGTGTTATTTGGCTCCCCCCCACAGATACGCAGTATTTT.

The chain links TRBV29-1 to TRBJ2-2; no clear D. The CDR3 consists of 15 residues. V was shortened by 2 bases and J by 0 bases, with 10 bases between the two germline ends. The germline gives CDR1 SQVTM, CDR2 ANQGSEA. This chain's CDR3 is CSVETLPTNTGELFF. The CDR3 DNA is TGCAGCGTTGAAACTCTACCCACGAACACCGGGGAGCTGTTTTTT.

Details on this clonotype: One junction end does not reproduce the germline sequence, and a read error may be involved. The V call is TRBV2, the J call TRBJ1-3; D gene uncertain. The CDR3 is 14 residues long. The germline CDR1 and CDR2 sequences are SNHLY and FYNNEI. Written as DNA, the CDR3 is TGTGCCAGCAAATTCAAAGGCTCTGGAAACACCAGATATTTT. Its translation is CASKFKGSGNTRYF.

The rearrangement uses TRBV20-1 and TRBJ2-7; no firm D call. CDR3 length: 14 amino acids. Germline loops: CDR1 DFQATT, CDR2 SNEGSKA (reference sequence). Between the trimmed V and J ends, which lost 4 bases and 1 base, there was a span of 14 bases. CDR3 nucleotides: TGCAGTGCTAAGGACCTAATTAGGTCCTACGAGCAGTACTTC. Its translation: CSAKDLIRSYEQYF.